These 13 T cell receptor beta chains were sequenced from one sample in a study of cytomegalovirus exposure and HLA in healthy donors listed by TCRdb under 2017. Receptor amplification or capture employed the immunoSEQ multiplex PCR assay. The multiplex PCR relied on a mix of 60 forward primers for TCR Vbeta segments and 13 reverse primers for TCR Jbeta segments. In TCRdb, the immuneACCESS table is reduced to in-frame sequences with V and J assigned. These tables do not hold every clone; where another copy was compared, an unresolved V gene accounts for under half, and the others remain unexplained. The table for this sample lists roughly 110,000 clones; over 75% of them were counted only once. Jointly, the top ten make up roughly 5.9% of the sample. Sequencing was done on a sample of PBMCs. These receptors were taken from a woman aged 30 to 39 in good health and CMV-seropositive.

This sequence joins TRBV9 and TRBJ1-3, with D tentatively TRBD1 (5 bases). Per the germline V gene, CDR1 is SGDLS and CDR2 is YYNGEE. V was clipped by 3 bases and J by 0 bases, with 16 bases between them. The CDR3 has 17 amino acids. CDR3 amino acids: CASSGTRDWYSGNTIYF. CDR3 sequence (DNA): TGTGCCAGCAGCGGGACCCGGGACTGGTACTCTGGAAACACCATATATTTT.

This clone was counted between two and nine times. V is TRBV2 and J is TRBJ1-1; possible D gene TRBD1, 6 bases. V lost 2 bases and J 0 bases, leaving 10 bases between the germline ends. CDR3 length equals 15 residues. The V gene's germline CDR1 is SNHLY and CDR2 FYNNEI. The CDR3 DNA reads TGTGCCAGCAGTGAAATGGGGGCGGTGAACACTGAAGCTTTCTTT. This gives the protein CASSEMGAVNTEAFF.

This sequence joins TRBV18 and TRBJ1-1; weak D call: TRBD1 (6 bases). CDR3 size: 15 residues. The germline CDR1 and CDR2 sequences are KGHSH and LQKENI. V dropped 2 bases and J dropped 2 bases, with 12 bases sitting between them. CDR3 nucleotides: TGTGCCAGCTCACCAAACGAACAGGGAAACACTGAAGCTTTCTTT. It yields the protein CASSPNEQGNTEAFF.

The gene calls are TRBV6-1 and TRBJ1-5; weak D call: TRBD1 (6 bases). The germline V gene encodes CDR1 MNHNS and CDR2 SASEGT. CDR3 size: 15 residues. Trimming cost V 6 bases and J 2 bases, with 14 bases left between them. The CDR3 DNA is TGTGCCAGCAGGGGTGACAGGTGGGGCAATCAGCCCCAGCATTTT. It specifies CASRGDRWGNQPQHF.

The V and J genes are TRBV10-3 and TRBJ1-1; D unresolved. Per the germline V gene, CDR1 is ENHRY and CDR2 is SYGVKD. The ends were cut back, 2 bases at V and 0 bases at J, with 7 bases in the middle. The CDR3 length is 14 residues. The CDR3 region has the DNA TGTGCCATCAGTGAGGGCGGAATGAACACTGAAGCTTTCTTT. As protein: CAISEGGMNTEAFF.

This clone was observed once. The genes are TRBV27 and TRBJ1-5; no definite D call. CDR1 MNHEY and CDR2 SMNVEV come from the germline V gene (reference sequence). The CDR3 runs to 14 residues. Trimming stripped 7 bases from V and 1 base from J, with 11 bases between. The CDR3 DNA reads as TGTGCCAGCAATACCATCGGGAGCAATCAGCCCCAGCATTTT. Residues: CASNTIGSNQPQHF.

The V and J genes are TRBV25-1 and TRBJ1-4; weak D call: TRBD1 (5 bases). Trimming pared 4 bases from V and 8 bases from J, leaving 17 bases between. The CDR3 length is 15 residues. The germline gives CDR1 MGHDK, CDR2 SYGVNS. DNA for the CDR3: TGTGCCAGCAGTGCCCCGGGGGACGGATGGGAAAAACTGTTTTTT. Protein sequence: CASSAPGDGWEKLFF.

This rearrangement joins TRBV4-1 to TRBJ2-2, with TRBD1 matching 7 bases. From germline, CDR1 is MGHRA and CDR2 YSYEKL. The junction had 11 bases not matched to a gene; V was cut back by 4 bases and J by 3 bases. The CDR3 consists of 17 residues. The CDR3 protein is CASSPLQGIGDTGELFF. CDR3 DNA sequence: TGCGCCAGCAGCCCACTACAGGGGATCGGGGACACCGGGGAGCTGTTTTTT.

This chain connects TRBV7-8 to TRBJ1-1, with 9 bases lining up with TRBD1. This CDR3 comprises 15 residues. With 1 base clipped from V and 3 bases from J, the junction kept 3 bases outside the gene matches. The germline CDR1 and CDR2 sequences are SGHVS and FQNEAQ. CDR3 nucleotide sequence: TGTGCCAGCAGCTTAGTGGGACAGGGATACACTGAAGCTTTCTTT. The encoded protein is CASSLVGQGYTEAFF.

The chain joins TRBV9 to TRBJ2-1; 8 bases are a match to TRBD2. Unmatched junction bases numbered 5, after V lost 2 bases and J lost 7 bases. The CDR3 length is 14 residues. Germline V gives CDR1 SGDLS, CDR2 YYNGEE. CDR3 sequence reads: CASSVGGGSNEQFF. DNA for the CDR3: TGTGCCAGCAGCGTGGGCGGGGGGTCAAATGAGCAGTTCTTC.

The chain is built from TRBV6-5 and TRBJ2-7; 9 nucleotides align to TRBD1. CDR1 is MNHEY, CDR2 SVGAGI, per germline. J was trimmed by 3 bases and V by 10 bases; bases with no gene match: 10. CDR3 size: 14 residues. CDR3 bases: TGTGCCACCGGAGGGGACAGGGAGATCTACGAGCAGTACTTC. It translates to CATGGDREIYEQYF.

This clone was seen a few times. This chain joins TRBV19 and TRBJ2-7; 7 bases map to TRBD1. Germline values: CDR1 LNHDA, CDR2 SQIVND (reference sequence). The V and J ends lost 5 bases and 2 bases, in that order; junction bases with no gene match: 3. The CDR3 has 13 residues. The CDR3 spells CASSRDSPYEQYF. CDR3 DNA sequence: TGTGCCAGTAGTCGGGACAGTCCCTACGAGCAGTACTTC.

The chain recombines TRBV5-8 with TRBJ1-1, with 7 bases matching TRBD1. V shed 0 bases and J 3 bases; nucleotides not matched to a gene: 8. Germline V gene lookup returns CDR1 SGHTS and CDR2 YDEGEE. The CDR3 length is 16 residues. CDR3 sequence: CASSLGDSREDTEAFF. CDR3 bases: TGTGCCAGCAGCTTGGGGGACAGTAGGGAAGACACTGAAGCTTTCTTT.